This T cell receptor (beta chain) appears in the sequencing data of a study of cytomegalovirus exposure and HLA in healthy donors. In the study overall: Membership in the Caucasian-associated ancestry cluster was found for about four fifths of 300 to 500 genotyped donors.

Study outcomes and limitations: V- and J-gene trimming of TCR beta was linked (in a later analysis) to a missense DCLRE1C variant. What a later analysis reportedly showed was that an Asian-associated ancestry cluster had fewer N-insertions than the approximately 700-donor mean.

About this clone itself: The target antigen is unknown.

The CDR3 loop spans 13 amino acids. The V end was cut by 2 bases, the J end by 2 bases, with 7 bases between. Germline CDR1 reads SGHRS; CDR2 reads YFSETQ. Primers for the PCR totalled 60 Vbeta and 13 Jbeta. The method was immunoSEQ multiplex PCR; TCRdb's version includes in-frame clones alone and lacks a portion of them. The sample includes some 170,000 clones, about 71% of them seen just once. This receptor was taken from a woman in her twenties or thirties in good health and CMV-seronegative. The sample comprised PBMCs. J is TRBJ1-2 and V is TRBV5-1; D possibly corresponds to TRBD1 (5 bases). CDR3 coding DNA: TGCGCCAGCAGCTTCGACAGAAACTATGGCTACACCTTC. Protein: CASSFDRNYGYTF.